These 31 T cell receptor beta chains were all obtained from the same sample, sequenced in a study of cytomegalovirus exposure and HLA in healthy donors. Use of 60 Vbeta and 13 Jbeta primers characterized the PCR. Sequencing was performed with immunoSEQ multiplex PCR; in TCRdb, only in-frame clones are kept and a portion is missing. The sample consists of about 300,000 clones, roughly 88% of them appearing once. Sequences were obtained from PBMCs. These receptors all come from a man between 40 and 49 years old in good health and CMV-seropositive.

This chain joins TRBV19 and TRBJ1-1; the match to TRBD1 covers 10 bases. Germline V gene data show CDR1 as LNHDA and CDR2 as SQIVND (reference sequence). After removal of 10 bases from V and 4 bases from J, the junction contained 6 bases not matched to a gene. CDR3 length: 13 residues. The CDR3 loop is CATKTGGATEAFF. DNA for the CDR3: TGTGCCACTAAGACAGGGGGCGCCACTGAAGCTTTCTTT.

This clone has more than one count but fewer than ten. This chain uses TRBV5-4 with TRBJ2-3, with D perhaps TRBD2 (6 bases). The CDR3 covers 15 residues. Germline CDR1 and CDR2: SGHNT and YYREEE (reference sequence). Trimming stripped 5 bases from V and 3 bases from J, with 16 bases between. CDR3 protein: CASSAAGTQTDTQYF. CDR3 bases: TGTGCCAGCAGTGCTGCCGGGACTCAAACAGATACGCAGTATTTT.

The chain is built from TRBV27 and TRBJ1-5; D gene uncertain. The CDR3 spans 15 residues. V lost 8 bases and J 0 bases, leaving 14 bases between the germline ends. Germline lookup yields CDR1 MNHEY and CDR2 SMNVEV (reference sequence). The CDR3 nucleotides are TGTGCCAGCCAGCAGGCTCCTTATAGCAATCAGCCCCAGCATTTT. Protein: CASQQAPYSNQPQHF.

This clone is a singleton in its sample. The chain uses TRBV28 and TRBJ2-1, with TRBD1 identical over 7 bases. With 3 bases clipped from V and 2 bases from J, the junction kept 4 bases outside the gene matches. CDR1 is MDHEN and CDR2 is SYDVKM in the germline V gene. The CDR3 contains 15 residues. The CDR3 spells CASSLGRGTYNEQFF. CDR3 nucleotides: TGTGCCAGCAGTTTGGGCAGGGGGACCTACAATGAGCAGTTCTTC.

The chain joins TRBV19 to TRBJ2-2; D is perhaps TRBD1 (6 bases). CDR3 size: 15 residues. Germline assignment: CDR1 LNHDA and CDR2 SQIVND (reference sequence). The V end lost 4 bases, the J end lost 4 bases, and 13 bases lay between the germline ends. DNA for the CDR3: TGTGCCAGTAGTACTTGGGACAAGCCCACCGGGGAGCTGTTTTTT. Translating it yields CASSTWDKPTGELFF.

The chain recombines TRBV7-8 with TRBJ1-5, with TRBD1 matching 7 bases. J was trimmed by 1 base and V by 1 base; bases with no gene match: 4. CDR1 SGHVS and CDR2 FQNEAQ come from the germline V gene. The CDR3 has 16 residues. The CDR3 loop is CASSLVQGLSNQPQHF. CDR3 nucleotide sequence: TGTGCCAGCAGCTTAGTACAGGGGCTGAGCAATCAGCCCCAGCATTTT.

The J gene is TRBJ2-6, the V gene TRBV9; TRBD1 aligns across 8 bases. Trimming took 1 base from V and 0 from J; bases not matched to a gene: 0. The CDR3 is 16 amino acids. Germline values: CDR1 SGDLS, CDR2 YYNGEE. The CDR3: CASSVTGGSGANVLTF. DNA for the CDR3: TGTGCCAGCAGCGTAACAGGGGGCTCTGGGGCCAACGTCCTGACTTTC. Combining the CDR3 with reference TRBV9 and TRBJ2-6 gives the whole variable domain DSGVTQTPKHLITATGQRVTLRCSPRSGDLSVYWYQQSLDQGLQFLIQYYNGEERAKGNILERFSAQQFPDLHSELNLSSLELGDSALYFCASSVTGGSGANVLTFGAGSRLTVL.

The rearrangement links TRBV4-1 to TRBJ1-1; no firm D call. V lost 3 bases to trimming and J lost 2 bases, with 10 bases between them. The CDR3 length is 14 residues. Germline loops: CDR1 MGHRA, CDR2 YSYEKL. CDR3: CASSQSQVNTEAFF. In DNA form, the CDR3 reads TGCGCCAGCAGCCAGAGTCAGGTTAACACTGAAGCTTTCTTT.

The chain recombines TRBV14 with TRBJ2-7, with 14 positions matching TRBD2. CDR3 length: 16 residues. CDR1 is SGHDN and CDR2 is FVKESK in the germline V gene. V lost 4 bases and J lost 4; bases outside the gene matches: 6. The CDR3 region has the DNA TGTGCCAGCAGCCGGGGGACTAGCGGGGGAGATTACGAGCAGTACTTC. Encoded protein: CASSRGTSGGDYEQYF.

This clone was found once. The V and J genes are TRBV5-1 and TRBJ2-1, with TRBD2 matching 14 bases. The CDR3 runs 20 residues. V dropped 4 bases and J dropped 0; count of bases not matched to a gene: 12. Germline V gene lookup returns CDR1 SGHRS and CDR2 YFSETQ. CDR3 nucleotides: TGCGCCAGCAGCCCGACCGGGACTAGCGGGGGCGGGGGCTCCTACAATGAGCAGTTCTTC. Amino acid sequence: CASSPTGTSGGGGSYNEQFF.

The rearrangement joins TRBV10-3 to TRBJ2-7, with 7 bases that match TRBD1. CDR3 size: 14 residues. Trimming took 7 bases from V and 0 from J; bases not matched to a gene: 6. Per the germline V gene, CDR1 is ENHRY and CDR2 is SYGVKD. The CDR3 protein is CAITSGQTSYEQYF. The CDR3 coding sequence is TGTGCCATCACCTCGGGACAGACCTCCTACGAGCAGTACTTC.

The chain has TRBV29-1 and TRBJ2-7; the D gene is possibly TRBD1 (6 bases). Trimming cost V 5 bases and J 0 bases, with 11 bases left between them. CDR3 length: 13 residues. Germline V lookup: CDR1 SQVTM, CDR2 ANQGSEA. The CDR3 region is CSVLDRNSYEQYF. The CDR3 nucleotides are TGCAGCGTTCTGGACAGAAACTCCTACGAGCAGTACTTC.

The rearrangement joins TRBV5-1 to TRBJ1-1; D gene uncertain. CDR3 length: 14 residues. The germline gives CDR1 SGHRS, CDR2 YFSETQ. Between the trimmed V and J ends, which lost 0 bases and 2 bases, there was a span of 8 bases. DNA for the CDR3: TGCGCCAGCAGCTTGGAGACTACCAACACTGAAGCTTTCTTT. It is translated as CASSLETTNTEAFF.

This chain joins TRBV5-4 and TRBJ2-3, with TRBD1 matching over 7 bases. Germline assignment: CDR1 SGHNT and CDR2 YYREEE (reference sequence). With V trimmed by 2 bases and J by 3 bases, 12 bases remained unmatched. CDR3 length equals 17 residues. CDR3 residues: CASSLIGSGGRTDTQYF. Here the CDR3 DNA reads TGTGCCAGCAGCTTAATCGGTTCAGGGGGTCGGACAGATACGCAGTATTTT. Filled out from reference TRBV5-4 and TRBJ2-3, the complete variable domain reads ETGVTQSPTHLIKTRGQQVTLRCSSQSGHNTVSWYQQALGQGPQFIFQYYREEENGRGNFPPRFSGLQFPNYSSELNVNALELDDSALYLCASSLIGSGGRTDTQYFGPGTRLTVL.

CDR3 coding DNA: TGTGCCAGCAGCTTGGACAGGGTCTATGGCTACACCTTC. Its protein is CASSLDRVYGYTF. The chain carries TRBV5-4 and TRBJ1-2; the D gene is possibly TRBD1 (6 bases). Trimming removed 0 bases at V and 4 bases at J, with 7 bases between. This CDR3 has 13 amino acids. The germline CDR1 and CDR2 sequences are SGHNT and YYREEE (reference sequence).

This clone has a single count. The chain has TRBV4-1 and TRBJ1-1, with D unresolved. The CDR3 totals 16 residues. From germline, CDR1 is MGHRA and CDR2 YSYEKL. Trimming shortened V by 4 bases and J by 2 bases, and 17 bases separated the two germline ends. The CDR3 region is CASSLTTDGSNTEAFF. The DNA for the CDR3 is TGCGCCAGCAGCCTGACTACGGACGGAAGCAACACTGAAGCTTTCTTT.

This chain connects TRBV4-3 to TRBJ1-1; D ambiguous. This CDR3 contains 15 residues. The V and J ends lost 3 bases and 6 bases respectively, with 17 bases between them. Germline values: CDR1 LGHNA, CDR2 YSLEER. The CDR3 reads CASSHHGRGPSEAFF. Written as DNA, the CDR3 is TGCGCCAGCAGCCATCACGGGAGAGGGCCTTCTGAAGCTTTCTTT.

V and J are TRBV19 and TRBJ2-7; 7 nucleotides agree with TRBD1. J gave up 0 bases and V 6 bases, and 5 bases lay outside the gene matches. The germline CDR1 and CDR2 sequences are LNHDA and SQIVND (reference sequence). There are 14 residues in the CDR3. The CDR3: CASSRDRSSYEQYF. The CDR3 nucleotides are TGTGCCAGTAGCAGGGACAGAAGCTCCTACGAGCAGTACTTC.

The chain employs TRBV5-1 and TRBJ2-5; 7 nucleotides agree with TRBD1. Germline lookup yields CDR1 SGHRS and CDR2 YFSETQ. CDR3 length: 15 amino acids. V lost 5 bases, J lost 0 bases, and 7 bases stayed unmatched. For the CDR3, the DNA is TGCGCCAGCAGGTTAGGGACAGCATACCAAGAGACCCAGTACTTC. It translates to CASRLGTAYQETQYF.

This chain links TRBV28 with TRBJ1-2; 12 bases match TRBD1. The CDR3 contains 20 residues. The J segment lost 2 bases and the V segment lost 5 bases, leaving 18 bases of the junction unmatched. Germline CDR1 reads MDHEN; CDR2 reads SYDVKM. The CDR3, as DNA: TGTGCCAGCAGTAGTTTTGGAGGGGGGACAGGGGGCGAAAAGAACTATGGCTACACCTTC. This sequence encodes CASSSFGGGTGGEKNYGYTF.

The rearrangement uses TRBV5-1 and TRBJ2-5, with 10 bases that match TRBD2. The ends lost 0 bases at V and 5 bases at J; junction bases unmatched: 4. Germline V gene sequence: CDR1 SGHRS, CDR2 YFSETQ. The CDR3 is 15 residues long. This CDR3 reads CASSLELAGVETQYF. The CDR3 DNA is TGCGCCAGCAGCTTGGAGCTAGCGGGAGTGGAGACCCAGTACTTC.

The chain links TRBV9 to TRBJ1-5, with D unresolved. CDR3 length: 20 residues. Germline assignment: CDR1 SGDLS and CDR2 YYNGEE. The V gene lost 0 bases and the J gene lost 0 bases, with 22 bases spanning the gap. The CDR3, as DNA: TGTGCCAGCAGCGTAGGTCGGGTCTACGTGGAGGGTTATAGCAATCAGCCCCAGCATTTT. Translation gives CASSVGRVYVEGYSNQPQHF.

The rearrangement links TRBV13 to TRBJ1-2, with no clear D. V lost 4 bases, J lost 8 bases, and 5 bases lay in between. The CDR3 is made up of 10 amino acids. Looked up from germline, CDR1 is PRHDT and CDR2 is FYEKMQ (reference sequence). CDR3 DNA: TGTGCCAGCAGCTACGGGGGCTACACCTTC. It is translated as CASSYGGYTF.

Notes on this clone: The sample has other DNA sequences that encode this CDR3 too. The rearrangement joins TRBV5-1 to TRBJ1-2; D remains unclear. Deletions cut 2 bases from V and 2 bases from J, with 10 bases between. The CDR3 consists of 14 residues. Looked up from germline, CDR1 is SGHRS and CDR2 is YFSETQ. In DNA form, the CDR3 reads TGCGCCAGCAGCTTAGTTGCGGGGAACTATGGCTACACCTTC. The encoded protein is CASSLVAGNYGYTF.

The chain is built from TRBV2 and TRBJ2-7, with TRBD1 as a possible D gene (5 bases). CDR1 and CDR2 from the germline V gene are SNHLY and FYNNEI. V was trimmed by 6 bases and J by 3 bases, leaving 9 bases between them. There are 12 residues in the CDR3. The CDR3, as DNA: TGTGCCAGCAGACCCGACAGCTACGAGCAGTACTTC. Translation gives CASRPDSYEQYF.

The chain uses TRBV5-1 and TRBJ2-7; D ambiguous. CDR1 is SGHRS, CDR2 YFSETQ, per germline. The CDR3 spans 14 residues. Trimming cost V 0 bases and J 1 base, with 8 bases left between them. CDR3 amino acids: CASSLDSVSYEQYF. In DNA, the CDR3 is TGCGCCAGCAGCTTGGACAGTGTGTCCTACGAGCAGTACTTC. The variable domain in full, completed from reference TRBV5-1 and TRBJ2-7, reads KAGVTQTPRYLIKTRGQQVTLSCSPISGHRSVSWYQQTPGQGLQFLFEYFSETQRNKGNFPGRFSGRQFSNSRSEMNVSTLELGDSALYLCASSLDSVSYEQYFGPGTRLTVT.

The chain combines TRBV7-9 with TRBJ1-3; TRBD1 agrees at 10 bases. Germline assignment: CDR1 SEHNR and CDR2 FQNEAQ (reference sequence). CDR3 length: 12 amino acids. V lost 11 bases and J lost 7; bases outside the gene matches: 5. As DNA, the CDR3 is TGTGCCCCCTGGACAGGGGGTAACACCATATATTTT. Amino acid sequence: CAPWTGGNTIYF. The full variable domain, completed using reference TRBV7-9 and TRBJ1-3, is DTGVSQNPRHKITKRGQNVTFRCDPISEHNRLYWYRQTLGQGPEFLTYFQNEAQLEKSRLLSDRFSAERPKGSFSTLEIQRTEQGDSAMYLCAPWTGGNTIYFGEGSWLTVV.

The rearrangement links TRBV4-3 to TRBJ1-5; TRBD1 might be the D (5 bases). The CDR3 loop spans 15 amino acids. Trimming pared 0 bases from V and 7 bases from J, leaving 13 bases between. The V gene's germline CDR1 is LGHNA and CDR2 YSLEER. CDR3 nucleotides: TGCGCCAGCAGCCAAGATACTACAGGACACCAGCCCCAGCATTTT. Protein: CASSQDTTGHQPQHF.

The genes are TRBV10-2 and TRBJ2-3; weak D call: TRBD2 (5 bases). The CDR3 consists of 14 residues. The ends were cut back, 4 bases at V and 1 base at J, with 9 bases in the middle. Germline assignment: CDR1 WSHSY and CDR2 SAAADI. CDR3 loop: CASSVSSGTDTQYF. CDR3 DNA sequence: TGCGCCAGCAGTGTGAGTAGCGGCACAGATACGCAGTATTTT.

The V and J genes are TRBV28 and TRBJ1-4, with D possibly matching TRBD1 (6 bases). Germline V gene data show CDR1 as MDHEN and CDR2 as SYDVKM. The germline V and J ends were trimmed by 0 bases and 8 bases, with 31 bases remaining between them. This CDR3 is 21 amino acids long. As DNA, the CDR3 is TGTGCCAGCAGTTTATGGAGGACCCCTAGCCCCACAGGGTTCGCCGTCGAAAAACTGTTTTTT. This sequence encodes CASSLWRTPSPTGFAVEKLFF.

The chain links TRBV4-3 to TRBJ2-2; D call uncertain. The CDR3 has 15 amino acids. Trimming pared 0 bases from V and 1 base from J, leaving 6 bases between. Germline V gene sequence: CDR1 LGHNA, CDR2 YSLEER. This chain's CDR3 is CASSQDWRNTGELFF. Written as DNA, the CDR3 is TGCGCCAGCAGCCAAGATTGGAGGAACACCGGGGAGCTGTTTTTT.